This is a list of T cell receptor beta chains from one sample in a study of PD-1 blockade in classical Hodgkin lymphoma. Produced via immunoSEQ multiplex PCR; TCRdb's table is partial and in-frame only. Of around 20,000 clones detected, around 80% appear once; the ten largest clones hold under 25%. The specimen comprised peripheral blood mononuclear cells (PBMCs), sampled before the fourth cycle of nivolumab. The receptors were gathered from a human donor with classical Hodgkin lymphoma. Each CDR3 is given without its conserved first and last residue.

J | V | CDR3
TRBJ2-5 | TRBV7-1 | ASSPRGSQETQY
TRBJ1-6 | TRBV19 | ASSIGDTGPLH
TRBJ2-7 | TRBV19 | ASSSSYEQY
TRBJ1-4 | TRBV9 | ASSVSGTNEKLF
TRBJ2-3 | TRBV7-9 | ASREIADTQY
TRBJ2-1 | TRBV4-1 | ARLAGAPGNEQF
TRBJ2-6 | TRBV10-1 | ASPTPSGANVLT
TRBJ1-4 | TRBV7-2 | ASTAGVGRGNEKLF
TRBJ2-6 | TRBV19 | ASRQIRLRDSLSGANVLT
TRBJ2-5 | TRBV18 | ASSPGGSSQETQY
TRBJ1-2 | TRBV5-4 | AIPIIGEGDRYGYT
TRBJ1-2 | TRBV6-1 | ASSEWDRRNNYGYT
TRBJ2-3 | TRBV5-6 | ASSLTSGATDTQY
TRBJ2-1 | TRBV6-5 | ASSPRDLGYNEQF
TRBJ2-3 | TRBV9 | ASSRRLAVSTDTQY
TRBJ2-5 | TRBV5-1 | ASSHSGMGRETQY
TRBJ2-5 | TRBV19 | ASSAGQRGRGETQY
TRBJ2-3 | TRBV11-3 | ASSSRTSVGTDTQY
TRBJ1-1 | TRBV18 | ASSPQGLNTEAF
TRBJ2-2 | TRBV11-2 | ASSLFSSGGWTGELF
TRBJ2-7 | TRBV9 | ASSVTSSYEQY
TRBJ2-2 | TRBV6-6 | ASSQPGQRTGELF
TRBJ2-1 | TRBV27 | ASSLSSTYNEQF
TRBJ1-3 | TRBV2 | ASSEMRRVSGNTIY
TRBJ1-2 | TRBV19 | ASIDGKWGYT
. | TRBV25-1 | ATPRSTSGSRYEQY
TRBJ2-4 | TRBV2 | ASSEVGGKNIQY
TRBJ1-1 | TRBV7-4 | ASCPGVDTEAF
TRBJ2-4 | TRBV10-2 | ASRSSGDLNIQY
TRBJ2-3 | TRBV7-2 | ASSRTDTQY
TRBJ2-7 | TRBV27 | ASSYRGWDEQY
TRBJ1-6 | TRBV28 | ASAQISYNSPLH